This T cell receptor beta chain emerged from a study of T-cell reconstitution after alpha-beta-depleted transplantation in children. There are a few counts of this clonotype. Unique molecular identifiers were incorporated when the TCRbeta library was constructed. Using its own MiXCR run on the PCR reads, TCRdb lists one record per CDR3 protein. This sample yields 190,000 or so distinct CDR3 sequences, of which 6.5% to 7.5% are seen a single time; 3% to 3.5% belongs to the top ten. The CDR3 length is 14 residues. V dropped 6 bases and J dropped 4 bases, with 10 bases sitting between them. Sequenced here: PBMCs from the stem cell graft donor, sampled from the stem cell graft. V usage is TRBV12-3 or TRBV12-4 and J usage is TRBJ2-6; no reliable D call. This sequence originates from a human donor who donated a stem cell graft to a child with Wiskott-Aldrich syndrome. For the CDR3, the DNA is TGTGCCAGCAGCCCCCTCACCGGGGCCAACGTCCTGACTTTC. It encodes CASSPLTGANVLTF.